These 7 T cell receptor beta chains came from one sample sequenced in a study of cytomegalovirus exposure and HLA in healthy donors. Vbeta (60) and Jbeta (13) primers were used in the PCR. Method: immunoSEQ multiplex PCR; TCRdb's copy keeps in-frame clones and lacks some. The data show about 81,000 clones, with 70% to 85% seen just once and around 3% held by the top ten. The source material was PBMCs. Receptor source: a man between 50 and 59 years old in good health and CMV-seropositive.

This chain connects TRBV5-4 to TRBJ1-1; D remains ambiguous. From germline, CDR1 is SGHNT and CDR2 YYREEE (reference sequence). Trimming stripped 2 bases from V and 1 base from J, with 15 bases between. CDR3 length: 16 residues. The CDR3 DNA follows: TGTGCCAGCAGCTTCCTACAGACCAGCTGGAACACTGAAGCTTTCTTT. This translates into CASSFLQTSWNTEAFF. The full variable domain, in which reference TRBV5-4 and TRBJ1-1 provide the parts outside the CDR3, is ETGVTQSPTHLIKTRGQQVTLRCSSQSGHNTVSWYQQALGQGPQFIFQYYREEENGRGNFPPRFSGLQFPNYSSELNVNALELDDSALYLCASSFLQTSWNTEAFFGQGTRLTVV.

V usage is TRBV4-2 and J usage is TRBJ2-7; 7 nucleotides line up with TRBD2. The CDR3 length is 15 residues. Trimming took 0 bases from V and 1 from J; bases not matched to a gene: 3. Looked up from germline, CDR1 is LGHNA and CDR2 is YNFKEQ. CDR3 nucleotide sequence: TGTGCCAGCAGCCAAGATTCGGGGGGATCCTACGAGCAGTACTTC. Protein: CASSQDSGGSYEQYF.

The chain links TRBV7-9 to TRBJ2-1; 12 bases match TRBD2. This CDR3 contains 14 residues. After removal of 5 bases from V and 6 bases from J, the junction contained 2 bases not matched to a gene. CDR1 SEHNR and CDR2 FQNEAQ come from the germline V gene (reference sequence). CDR3 nucleotides: TGTGCCAGCAGCCAGGGACTAGCGGGCAATGAGCAGTTCTTC. The encoded protein is CASSQGLAGNEQFF.

This clone has just a few counts. The chain couples TRBV2 to TRBJ2-7; TRBD2 agrees at 8 bases. CDR1 is SNHLY, CDR2 FYNNEI, per germline. V lost 1 base, J lost 3 bases, and 5 bases stayed unmatched. The CDR3 loop spans 15 amino acids. CDR3: CASSEGSGSFYEQYF. CDR3 coding DNA: TGTGCCAGCAGTGAAGGGAGCGGGAGTTTCTACGAGCAGTACTTC. Complete variable domain (other parts from reference TRBV2 and TRBJ2-7): EPEVTQTPSHQVTQMGQEVILRCVPISNHLYFYWYRQILGQKVEFLVSFYNNEISEKSEIFDDQFSVERPDGSNFTLKIRSTKLEDSAMYFCASSEGSGSFYEQYFGPGTRLTVT.

The chain is built from TRBV15 and TRBJ2-2; 11 positions agree with TRBD2. CDR3 length equals 14 residues. Per the germline V gene, CDR1 is LNHNV and CDR2 is YYDKDF (reference sequence). The V and J ends lost 4 bases and 6 bases, in that order; junction bases with no gene match: 1. DNA for the CDR3: TGTGCCACCAGCATACTAGCGGGAGCCGGGGAGCTGTTTTTT. Its translation: CATSILAGAGELFF.

This clone was counted a few times. The CDR3 spells CASSLVSGKNTEAFF. The CDR3 DNA sequence: TGTGCCAGCAGCTTAGTGTCCGGGAAGAACACTGAAGCTTTCTTT. The gene calls are TRBV7-9 and TRBJ1-1, with D uncertain. The V end lost 1 base, the J end lost 1 base, and 10 bases lay between the germline ends. The CDR3 has 15 residues. The germline V gene has CDR1 SEHNR and CDR2 FQNEAQ (reference sequence).

The J gene is TRBJ2-7, the V gene TRBV27; D possibly corresponds to TRBD2 (6 bases). The V and J ends lost 10 bases and 4 bases respectively, with 14 bases between them. The CDR3 runs 12 residues. Germline lookup yields CDR1 MNHEY and CDR2 SMNVEV (reference sequence). The CDR3, as DNA: TGTGCCATCCGCGGGGCGGGGTACGAGCAGTACTTC. This codes for CAIRGAGYEQYF.